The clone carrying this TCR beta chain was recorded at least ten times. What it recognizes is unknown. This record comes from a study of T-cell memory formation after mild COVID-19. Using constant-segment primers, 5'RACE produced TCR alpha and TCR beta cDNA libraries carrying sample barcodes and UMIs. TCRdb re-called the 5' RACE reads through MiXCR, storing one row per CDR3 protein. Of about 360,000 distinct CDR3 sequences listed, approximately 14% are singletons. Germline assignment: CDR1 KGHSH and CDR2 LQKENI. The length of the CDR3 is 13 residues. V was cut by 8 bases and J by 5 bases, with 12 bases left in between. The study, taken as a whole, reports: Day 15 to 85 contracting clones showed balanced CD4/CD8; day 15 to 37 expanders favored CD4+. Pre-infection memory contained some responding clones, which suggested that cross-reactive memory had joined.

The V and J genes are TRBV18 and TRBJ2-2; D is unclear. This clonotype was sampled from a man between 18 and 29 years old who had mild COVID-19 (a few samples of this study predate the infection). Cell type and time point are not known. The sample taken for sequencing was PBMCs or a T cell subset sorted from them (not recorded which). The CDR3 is CASSPQGTGELFF. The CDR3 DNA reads TGTGCCAGCAGTCCCCAAGGGACCGGGGAGCTGTTTTTT.